This TCR beta chain is drawn from a study of T cells in Graves' hyperthyroidism and ophthalmopathy. Findings and caveats of the study: For ophthalmopathy, model prediction preceded onset by a median 6.5 months.

Clinical symptoms, serum thyroxine and TRAb, thyroid ultrasound and orbital computed tomography were used for the diagnoses. The PBMCs studied were ones that came from about 9.9 ml fresh peripheral blood. What was amplified from RNA transcripts were TCR beta CDR3 regions. Initially, a first-round RT-PCR of the TCR CDR3 employed the HTBI primer set. TCRdb reanalysed the multiplex PCR reads using MiXCR and keeps one entry per CDR3 protein. The sample has around 190,000 distinct CDR3 sequences; around a sixth are singletons. This clonotype was seen repeatedly, ten times or more. Its antigen is currently unknown. The CDR3 is 16 amino acids. Trimming took off 8 bases at V and 0 bases at J, with 19 bases between the two ends. The germline V gene encodes CDR1 LNHDA and CDR2 SQIVND (reference sequence).

The chain is built from TRBV19 and TRBJ1-2; D unclear. This receptor was taken from a woman between 50 and 59 years old with Graves' hyperthyroidism. What was sequenced was blood. CDR3 DNA sequence: TGTGCCAGTTCCAGCCCCCTAGTTTTAGCTAACTATGGCTACACCTTC. As protein: CASSSPLVLANYGYTF. The full variable domain, its missing parts supplied by reference TRBV19 and TRBJ1-2, is DGGITQSPKYLFRKEGQNVTLSCEQNLNHDAMYWYRQDPGQGLRLIYYSQIVNDFQKGDIAEGYSVSREKKESFPLTVTSAQKNPTAFYLCASSSPLVLANYGYTFGSGTRLTVV.